The source of this T cell receptor (beta chain) is a study of blood T cell repertoires in COVID-19. The overall study: From T cells, B-cell-depleted T cells, or PBMCs came the material, which was cDNA or gDNA.

Authors' processing steps: By means of reference gene primer amplification, nucleated cell counts were estimated. Profiled with immunoSEQ multiplex PCR; TCRdb holds only in-frame clones, not every one. V and J calls and clone size follow that table, whereas D and trimming were derived from the DNA. There are approximately 93,000 clones in the sample; roughly 78% occur only once, and approximately 15% lies in the top ten. This CDR3 comprises 14 residues. Germline V lookup: CDR1 ENHRY, CDR2 SYGVKD. The V gene end was trimmed by 6 bases and the J gene end by 0 bases; junction bases not matched to a gene: 3.

The receptor comes from an elderly woman with acute or convalescent COVID-19. V gene TRBV10-3 combines with J gene TRBJ2-5; 8 nucleotides line up with TRBD1. What was sequenced was peripheral blood. CDR3 coding DNA: TGTGCCATCAGGCAGGACAGGGACCAAGAGACCCAGTACTTC. As protein: CAIRQDRDQETQYF.